A selection of T cell receptor beta chains follows, all from one sample in a study of cytomegalovirus exposure and HLA in healthy donors. Repertoires were generated with immunoSEQ multiplex PCR, while TCRdb's copy carries only in-frame clones and drops some. The sample carries 240,000 or so clones, 70% to 90% recorded once. The sample consisted of PBMCs. The receptors were gathered from a woman in her 30s in good health and CMV-seropositive. Each CDR3 is given with its conserved first and last residue. Fields, in order: J gene, V gene, clone size, CDR3 protein. Only part of the rows carry a size: once, few, many, or a class if the clone is expanded.

j_gene: TRBJ1-1; v_gene: TRBV28; abundance: .; CDR3aa: CASSRRTGGGSTEAFF
j_gene: TRBJ1-3; v_gene: TRBV6-1; abundance: many; CDR3aa: CASSEATGTGNTIYF
j_gene: TRBJ1-3; v_gene: TRBV27; abundance: .; CDR3aa: CASSYRAAGNTIYF
j_gene: TRBJ2-2; v_gene: TRBV7-6; abundance: .; CDR3aa: CASSFGTGGVFRGELFF
j_gene: TRBJ2-7; v_gene: TRBV5-1; abundance: .; CDR3aa: CASSLAAGGGYEQYF
j_gene: TRBJ1-5; v_gene: TRBV18; abundance: few; CDR3aa: CASSLTGGGQPQHF
j_gene: TRBJ2-3; v_gene: TRBV5-1; abundance: .; CDR3aa: CASSLLAVTDTQYF
j_gene: TRBJ2-6; v_gene: TRBV7-9; abundance: .; CDR3aa: CASTFKNSGANVLTF
j_gene: TRBJ2-7; v_gene: TRBV10-3; abundance: .; CDR3aa: CAISESGNSGRSPLGEQYF
j_gene: TRBJ2-7; v_gene: TRBV30; abundance: once; CDR3aa: CAWSRDFAYYEQYF
j_gene: TRBJ1-3; v_gene: TRBV11-2; abundance: many; CDR3aa: CASSLNTGNTIYF
j_gene: TRBJ2-5; v_gene: TRBV7-6; abundance: .; CDR3aa: CASSPGETQYF
j_gene: TRBJ1-1; v_gene: TRBV7-2; abundance: once; CDR3aa: CASSFQFMNTEAFF
j_gene: TRBJ2-7; v_gene: TRBV19; abundance: .; CDR3aa: CASSFHLTGNYEQYF
j_gene: TRBJ2-3; v_gene: TRBV9; abundance: .; CDR3aa: CASSSELAGGLDTQYF
j_gene: TRBJ2-1; v_gene: TRBV6-1; abundance: .; CDR3aa: CASSEWGEVNEQFF
j_gene: TRBJ1-1; v_gene: TRBV4-2; abundance: few; CDR3aa: CASSSNLNTEAFF
j_gene: TRBJ2-2; v_gene: TRBV11-2; abundance: .; CDR3aa: CASSLAGLAGELFF
j_gene: TRBJ2-3; v_gene: TRBV18; abundance: .; CDR3aa: CASRGGTDTQYF
j_gene: TRBJ1-1; v_gene: TRBV5-1; abundance: .; CDR3aa: CASSLDPRGRGTEAFF
j_gene: TRBJ1-4; v_gene: TRBV30; abundance: once; CDR3aa: CAWQNSFNEKLFF
j_gene: TRBJ2-4; v_gene: TRBV29-1; abundance: .; CDR3aa: CSVEVVERGAKNIQYF
j_gene: TRBJ2-3; v_gene: TRBV18; abundance: .; CDR3aa: CASSLTQNSRTDTQYF
j_gene: TRBJ1-5; v_gene: TRBV6-5; abundance: few; CDR3aa: CASSRGSNQPQHF
j_gene: TRBJ1-2; v_gene: TRBV2; abundance: .; CDR3aa: CASHSDSSYGYTF
j_gene: TRBJ2-5; v_gene: TRBV5-1; abundance: .; CDR3aa: CASSPGSQETQYF
j_gene: TRBJ2-1; v_gene: TRBV12-5; abundance: .; CDR3aa: CASGGQGSSYNEQFF
j_gene: TRBJ1-1; v_gene: TRBV5-1; abundance: .; CDR3aa: CASSLGEGDTEAFF
j_gene: TRBJ1-5; v_gene: TRBV6-5; abundance: .; CDR3aa: CASSFWDRAFNQPQHF
j_gene: TRBJ2-5; v_gene: TRBV5-1; abundance: .; CDR3aa: CASWASGRGETQYF
j_gene: TRBJ1-3; v_gene: TRBV4-1; abundance: .; CDR3aa: CASSLGWGNTIYF
j_gene: TRBJ2-1; v_gene: TRBV6-4; abundance: .; CDR3aa: CASSWGVNNEQFF
j_gene: TRBJ2-7; v_gene: TRBV13; abundance: .; CDR3aa: CASSLISAYEQYF
j_gene: TRBJ2-7; v_gene: TRBV19; abundance: .; CDR3aa: CASSTFFNYEQYF
j_gene: TRBJ2-7; v_gene: TRBV21-1; abundance: once; CDR3aa: CASSTDGRQGPFVQYF
j_gene: TRBJ1-2; v_gene: TRBV7-8; abundance: .; CDR3aa: CASSLTAGVDGYTF
j_gene: TRBJ1-5; v_gene: TRBV30; abundance: .; CDR3aa: CAWSSWGGNQPQHF
j_gene: TRBJ2-5; v_gene: TRBV5-1; abundance: .; CDR3aa: CASSLAGQEETQYF
j_gene: TRBJ1-2; v_gene: TRBV18; abundance: once; CDR3aa: CASSPPGRLDGYTF
j_gene: TRBJ1-3; v_gene: TRBV11-2; abundance: few; CDR3aa: CASSAWTGGISGNTIYF
j_gene: TRBJ1-2; v_gene: TRBV28; abundance: .; CDR3aa: CASVKTGHFRGGYTF
j_gene: TRBJ2-3; v_gene: TRBV9; abundance: .; CDR3aa: CASSVGASRRSDTQYF
j_gene: TRBJ1-2; v_gene: TRBV2; abundance: .; CDR3aa: CASSVGLGQYGYTF
j_gene: TRBJ2-7; v_gene: TRBV28; abundance: .; CDR3aa: CASSHGGSGSYEQYF
j_gene: TRBJ2-1; v_gene: TRBV14; abundance: .; CDR3aa: CASSQVRYNEQFF
j_gene: TRBJ1-1; v_gene: TRBV2; abundance: .; CDR3aa: CASSQQGGTEAFF
j_gene: TRBJ2-7; v_gene: TRBV27; abundance: .; CDR3aa: CASSHQGLSYEQYF
j_gene: TRBJ2-2; v_gene: TRBV9; abundance: .; CDR3aa: CASSARDRPFDGELFF
j_gene: TRBJ1-1; v_gene: TRBV5-1; abundance: few; CDR3aa: CASGGGREAFF
j_gene: TRBJ1-1; v_gene: TRBV14; abundance: .; CDR3aa: CASSPYWGRGDTEAFF
j_gene: TRBJ2-7; v_gene: TRBV6-5; abundance: few; CDR3aa: CASSPGTSGSYEQYF